This entry lists 25 T cell receptor beta chains sequenced from one sample in a study of T-cell reconstitution after alpha-beta-depleted transplantation in children. The TCRbeta library incorporated unique molecular identifiers. Each CDR3 protein is one row after TCRdb ran MiXCR on the PCR reads. The data show about 980,000 distinct CDR3 sequences, 25% to 30% seen once. The sample consisted of PBMCs, mostly from graft donor cells, taken 360 days after TCRalphabeta/CD19-depleted stem cell transplant. These receptors all come from a boy younger than two who had a stem cell transplant for SCID, so the T cells may come from the graft donor.

The V and J genes are TRBV9 and TRBJ2-7; no firm D call. V dropped 2 bases and J dropped 3 bases, with 9 bases sitting between them. CDR3 size: 13 residues. Germline V CDR1 and CDR2: SGDLS, YYNGEE. As DNA, the CDR3 is TGTGCCAGCAGCGTTGGAGCGAGCTACGAGCAGTACTTC. It encodes CASSVGASYEQYF.

The rearrangement links TRBV7-2 to TRBJ2-1; weak D call: TRBD2 (5 bases). The CDR3 contains 12 residues. CDR1 and CDR2 (germline): SGHTA, FQGNSA. The V gene lost 5 bases and the J gene lost 5 bases, with 7 bases spanning the gap. The CDR3 reads CASSRRHNEQFF. The CDR3 DNA is TGTGCCAGCAGCCGGAGGCACAATGAGCAGTTCTTC.

The V and J genes are TRBV10-3 and TRBJ1-3, with 9 nucleotides matching TRBD1. The CDR3 extends over 14 amino acids. Trimming took 6 bases from V and 4 from J; bases not matched to a gene: 4. The V gene's germline CDR1 is ENHRY and CDR2 SYGVKD. The CDR3 DNA is TGTGCCATCAGACGGGACAGGGCAGGAAACACCATATATTTT. Translation gives CAIRRDRAGNTIYF.

The chain joins TRBV12-3 or TRBV12-4 to TRBJ2-7; the D gene could be TRBD1 or TRBD2 (6 bases each). CDR3 size: 15 residues. Trimming pared 4 bases from V and 2 bases from J, leaving 15 bases between. CDR3 residues: CASSSRGDVTYEQYF. The DNA of the CDR3 is TGTGCCAGCAGTTCAAGGGGGGATGTGACCTACGAGCAGTACTTC.

The J gene is TRBJ2-5, the V gene TRBV4-2, with TRBD1 matching over 10 bases. The CDR3 length is 16 residues. CDR1 is LGHNA, CDR2 YNFKEQ, per germline. Trimming at V came to 3 bases and at J to 5 bases, leaving 9 bases not matched to a gene. CDR3 sequence (DNA): TGTGCCAGCAGCCACCTGGACAGGGGGATGTCGGAGACCCAGTACTTC. Its translation is CASSHLDRGMSETQYF.

The rearrangement uses TRBV20-1 and TRBJ2-2; TRBD1 matches 8 bases. CDR3 length: 13 amino acids. Germline values: CDR1 DFQATT, CDR2 SNEGSKA (reference sequence). V lost 5 bases and J lost 4; bases outside the gene matches: 3. The CDR3 DNA is TGCAGTGCTGCGACAGGGGCCACCGGGGAGCTGTTTTTT. It yields the protein CSAATGATGELFF.

Note on this clonotype: This could be a read error, since a much larger clone is one nucleotide away. The chain has TRBV7-8 and TRBJ2-7; D gene unclear. Germline-derived CDR1 and CDR2 are SGHVS and FQNEAQ. The V end lost 3 bases, the J end lost 2 bases, and 5 bases lay between the germline ends. The CDR3 length is 12 residues. CDR3 in amino acids: CASSFQPYEQYF. In DNA form, the CDR3 reads TGTGCCAGCAGCTTCCAACCCTACGAGCAGTACTTC.

The chain is built from TRBV20-1 and TRBJ2-3, with TRBD1 as a possible D gene (6 bases). The V gene lost 5 bases and the J gene lost 6 bases, with 12 bases spanning the gap. CDR1 is DFQATT and CDR2 is SNEGSKA in the germline V gene (reference sequence). The CDR3 totals 12 residues. The CDR3: CSALRQDDTQYF. The CDR3 region has the DNA TGCAGTGCTCTGCGACAGGACGATACGCAGTATTTT.

The chain links TRBV4-1 to TRBJ1-1; D gene ambiguous. This CDR3 has 13 residues. V shed 3 bases and J shed 8 bases, with 13 bases lying between them. The germline V gene has CDR1 MGHRA and CDR2 YSYEKL. CDR3 residues: CASSHSRPVEAFF. CDR3 sequence (DNA): TGCGCCAGCAGCCACTCTAGACCGGTGGAAGCTTTCTTT.

The chain joins TRBV2 to TRBJ2-6; D call uncertain. Trimming took off 3 bases at V and 4 bases at J, with 13 bases between the two ends. The CDR3 covers 16 residues. CDR1 and CDR2 from the germline V gene are SNHLY and FYNNEI. CDR3 residues: CASSDLLPEGANVLTF. The CDR3 DNA reads TGTGCCAGCAGTGACCTACTTCCGGAAGGGGCCAACGTCCTGACTTTC.

The table lists this clonotype with a few counts. The rearrangement links TRBV12-3 or TRBV12-4 to TRBJ2-7, with TRBD2 matching 7 bases. Trimming took 5 bases from V and 7 from J; bases not matched to a gene: 14. This CDR3 contains 15 residues. Here the CDR3 DNA reads TGTGCCAGCAGTCATCAAACCTCTAGCGGTACGGAGCAGTACTTC. Protein: CASSHQTSSGTEQYF.

This clonotype appeared a few times. This chain links TRBV28 with TRBJ2-1; D possibly uses TRBD1 or TRBD2 (5 bases each). The germline V gene encodes CDR1 MDHEN and CDR2 SYDVKM. The CDR3 is 16 amino acids. The germline V and J ends were trimmed by 8 bases and 0 bases, with 17 bases remaining between them. The CDR3 DNA is TGTGCCAGCGGATCTCCGGGGACCGGCTCCTACAATGAGCAGTTCTTC. It encodes CASGSPGTGSYNEQFF.

This sequence joins TRBV6-1 and TRBJ1-3; D call uncertain. CDR3 length equals 17 residues. CDR1 and CDR2 from the germline V gene are MNHNS and SASEGT. The V and J ends lost 5 bases and 0 bases respectively, with 17 bases between them. The DNA for the CDR3 is TGTGCCAGCAGTCCTGTAGTCCGACCTCGCTCTGGAAACACCATATATTTT. Its translation is CASSPVVRPRSGNTIYF.

The V and J genes are TRBV12-3 or TRBV12-4 and TRBJ2-2, with D maybe TRBD2 (6 bases). The CDR3 runs to 15 residues. Trimming left V 3 bases short and J 2 bases short, with 10 bases between. CDR3 in amino acids: CASSFRGSNTGELFF. The CDR3 DNA sequence: TGTGCCAGCAGTTTCCGGGGGAGCAACACCGGGGAGCTGTTTTTT.

The chain joins TRBV3-1 to TRBJ2-3; 7 nucleotides match TRBD2. Unmatched junction bases numbered 11, after V lost 4 bases and J lost 1 base. The CDR3 is 17 residues long. Germline-derived CDR1 and CDR2 are LGHDT and YNNKEL (reference sequence). CDR3 residues: CASSLPLGLAGTDTQYF. Here the CDR3 DNA reads TGTGCCAGCAGCCTACCCTTGGGCCTAGCGGGCACAGATACGCAGTATTTT.

The chain carries TRBV7-3 and TRBJ2-1; 8 nucleotides agree with TRBD2. Germline CDR1 SGHTA, CDR2 FQGTGA. V was pared by 5 bases and J by 0 bases, with 15 bases of the junction left unmatched. This CDR3 is 19 amino acids long. The chain's CDR3 is CASSHETSVGGSSYNEQFF. Written as DNA, the CDR3 is TGTGCCAGCAGCCACGAGACTAGCGTAGGAGGAAGCTCCTACAATGAGCAGTTCTTC.

This sequence joins TRBV5-1 and TRBJ1-6; 8 bases map to TRBD1. The CDR3 runs to 14 residues. Germline V lookup: CDR1 SGHRS, CDR2 YFSETQ. Germline trimming cut 4 bases from V and 10 bases from J; bases unmatched to any gene: 7. The chain's CDR3 is CASSPGQGDSPLHF. The DNA of the CDR3 is TGCGCCAGCAGCCCAGGACAGGGCGACTCACCCCTCCACTTT.

The genes are TRBV20-1 and TRBJ1-2, with D perhaps TRBD1 (6 bases). The germline gives CDR1 DFQATT, CDR2 SNEGSKA (reference sequence). With 5 bases removed from V and 14 bases from J, the gap between germline ends came to 24 bases. There are 13 residues in the CDR3. CDR3 sequence reads: CSALFRDRTLGTF. In DNA form, the CDR3 reads TGCAGTGCTCTCTTTCGCGACAGGACCTTGGGTACCTTC.

The chain links TRBV3-1 to TRBJ2-5; 7 bases are a match to TRBD1. V shed 2 bases, J shed 1 base, and the junction held 7 bases outside the gene matches. CDR3 size: 16 residues. The germline V gene encodes CDR1 LGHDT and CDR2 YNNKEL (reference sequence). CDR3 nucleotides: TGTGCCAGCAGCCAACATTGGGACAGCCTCCAAGAGACCCAGTACTTC. Translating it yields CASSQHWDSLQETQYF.

The chain combines TRBV5-5 with TRBJ2-1; D tentatively reads TRBD1 or TRBD2 (5 bases each). Trimming took off 0 bases at V and 5 bases at J, with 15 bases between the two ends. The CDR3 runs to 16 residues. Per the germline V gene, CDR1 is SGHKS and CDR2 is YYEKEE (reference sequence). The CDR3 loop reads CASSLVAGTANNEQFF. For the CDR3, the DNA is TGTGCCAGCAGCTTGGTGGCCGGGACGGCTAACAATGAGCAGTTCTTC.

V usage is TRBV2 and J usage is TRBJ2-5; D is uncertain. The germline V gene has CDR1 SNHLY and CDR2 FYNNEI. The germline V and J ends were trimmed by 2 bases and 1 base, with 14 bases remaining between them. The CDR3 extends over 16 amino acids. The CDR3 nucleotides read TGTGCCAGCAGTGAATCACGACGACAAATCCAAGAGACCCAGTACTTC. This sequence encodes CASSESRRQIQETQYF.

The chain has TRBV3-1 and TRBJ2-1; possible D gene TRBD2, 7 bases. This CDR3 has 17 residues. V was clipped by 0 bases and J by 6 bases, with 18 bases between them. Germline values: CDR1 LGHDT, CDR2 YNNKEL (reference sequence). In DNA form, the CDR3 reads TGTGCCAGCAGCCAAGATCCGGGGGGCTCGCGGACCAATGAGCAGTTCTTC. Residues: CASSQDPGGSRTNEQFF.

J is TRBJ2-6 and V is TRBV11-2, with 7 nucleotides matching TRBD1. The junction had 7 bases not matched to a gene; V was cut back by 10 bases and J by 4 bases. This CDR3 region has 14 residues. Germline values: CDR1 SGHAT, CDR2 FQNNGV. DNA of the CDR3: TGTGCCATATCGACAGGGTTCGGGGCCAACGTCCTGACTTTC. It codes for CAISTGFGANVLTF.

This chain links TRBV20-1 with TRBJ1-2; tentatively, D is TRBD1 (5 bases). Trimming pared 3 bases from V and 2 bases from J, leaving 10 bases between. This CDR3 contains 13 residues. Germline lookup yields CDR1 DFQATT and CDR2 SNEGSKA (reference sequence). Here the CDR3 DNA reads TGCAGTGCTAGCCAGGGCGTCAACTATGGCTACACCTTC. Protein product: CSASQGVNYGYTF.

The CDR3 DNA sequence: TGTGCCAGCAGCCAAGGTGGAGCGGGGCGGGAGCAGTACTTC. Translating it yields CASSQGGAGREQYF. V gene TRBV3-1 combines with J gene TRBJ2-7, with 7 bases matching TRBD2. There are 14 residues in the CDR3. Germline V CDR1 and CDR2: LGHDT, YNNKEL (reference sequence). V shed 1 base, J shed 7 bases, and the junction held 7 bases outside the gene matches.